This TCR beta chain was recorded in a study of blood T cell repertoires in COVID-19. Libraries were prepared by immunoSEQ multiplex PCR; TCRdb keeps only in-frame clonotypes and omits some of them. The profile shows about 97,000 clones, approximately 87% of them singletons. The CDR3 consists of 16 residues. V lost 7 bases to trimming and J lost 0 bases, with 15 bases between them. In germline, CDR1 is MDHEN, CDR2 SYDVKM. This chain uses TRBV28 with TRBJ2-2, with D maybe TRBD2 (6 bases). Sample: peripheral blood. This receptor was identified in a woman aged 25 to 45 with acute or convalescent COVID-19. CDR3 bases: TGTGCCAGCACACCCGGGGGACTCGCGAACACCGGGGAGCTGTTTTTT. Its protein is CASTPGGLANTGELFF. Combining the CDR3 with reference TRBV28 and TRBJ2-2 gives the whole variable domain DVKVTQSSRYLVKRTGEKVFLECVQDMDHENMFWYRQDPGLGLRLIYFSYDVKMKEKGDIPEGYSVSREKKERFSLILESASTNQTSMYLCASTPGGLANTGELFFGEGSRLTVL.